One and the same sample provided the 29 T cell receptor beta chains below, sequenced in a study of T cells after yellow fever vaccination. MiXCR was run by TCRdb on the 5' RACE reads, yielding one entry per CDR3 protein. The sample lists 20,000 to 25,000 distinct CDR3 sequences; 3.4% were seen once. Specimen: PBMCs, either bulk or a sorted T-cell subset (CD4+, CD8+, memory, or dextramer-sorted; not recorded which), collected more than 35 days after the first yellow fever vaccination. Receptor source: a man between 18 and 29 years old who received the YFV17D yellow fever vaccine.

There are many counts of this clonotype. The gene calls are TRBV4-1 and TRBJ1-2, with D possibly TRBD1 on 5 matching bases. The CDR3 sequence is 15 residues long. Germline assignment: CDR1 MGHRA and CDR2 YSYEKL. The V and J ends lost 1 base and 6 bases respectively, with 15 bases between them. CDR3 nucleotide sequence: TGCGCCAGCAGCCAAGTGGGGACGGTTATTAATGGCTACACCTTC. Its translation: CASSQVGTVINGYTF.

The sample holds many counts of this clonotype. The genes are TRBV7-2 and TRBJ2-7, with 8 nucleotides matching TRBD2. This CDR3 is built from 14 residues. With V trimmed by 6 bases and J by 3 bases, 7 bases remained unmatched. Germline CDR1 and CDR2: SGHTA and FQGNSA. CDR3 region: CASSRGSGSYEQYV. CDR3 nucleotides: TGTGCCAGCAGTCGGGGAAGCGGGAGCTACGAGCAGTACGTC.

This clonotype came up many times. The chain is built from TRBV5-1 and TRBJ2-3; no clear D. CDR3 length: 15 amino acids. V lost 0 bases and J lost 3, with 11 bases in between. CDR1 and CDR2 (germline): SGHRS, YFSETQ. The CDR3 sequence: CASSLEVDWTDTQYF. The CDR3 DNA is TGCGCCAGCAGCTTGGAGGTAGACTGGACAGATACGCAGTATTTT.

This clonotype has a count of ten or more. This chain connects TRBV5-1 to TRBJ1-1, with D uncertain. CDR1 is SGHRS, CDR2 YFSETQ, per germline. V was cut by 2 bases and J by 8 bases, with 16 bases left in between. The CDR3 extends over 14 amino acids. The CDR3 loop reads CASSFSTSGFEAFF. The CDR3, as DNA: TGCGCCAGCAGCTTTTCTACCTCGGGGTTCGAAGCTTTCTTT.

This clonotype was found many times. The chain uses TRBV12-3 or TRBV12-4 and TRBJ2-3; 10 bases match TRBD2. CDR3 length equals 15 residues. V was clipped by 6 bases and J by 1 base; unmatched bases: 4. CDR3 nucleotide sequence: TGTGCCAGCAGAAAAGGGACTAGCGGCACAGATACGCAGTATTTT. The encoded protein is CASRKGTSGTDTQYF.

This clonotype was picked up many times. CDR3 sequence (DNA): TGTGCCATCAGAGCGGGACTAGCGGCCCCAGATACGCAGTATTTT. Translated: CAIRAGLAAPDTQYF. The rearrangement links TRBV10-3 to TRBJ2-3, with 11 bases lining up with TRBD2. V lost 6 bases, J lost 4 bases, and 6 bases stayed unmatched. The CDR3 length is 15 residues. Germline assignment: CDR1 ENHRY and CDR2 SYGVKD.

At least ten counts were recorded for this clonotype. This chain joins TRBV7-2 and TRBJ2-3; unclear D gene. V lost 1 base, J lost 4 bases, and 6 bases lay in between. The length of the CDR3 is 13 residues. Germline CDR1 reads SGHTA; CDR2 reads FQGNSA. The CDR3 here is CASSLGSADTQYF. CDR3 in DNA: TGTGCCAGCAGCTTAGGATCAGCAGATACGCAGTATTTT.

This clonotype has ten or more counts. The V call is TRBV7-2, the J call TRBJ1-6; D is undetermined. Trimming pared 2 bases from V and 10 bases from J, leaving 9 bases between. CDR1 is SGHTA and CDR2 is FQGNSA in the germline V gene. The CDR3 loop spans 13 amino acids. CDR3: CASSLRGGSPLHF. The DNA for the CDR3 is TGTGCCAGCAGCTTACGGGGAGGGTCACCCCTCCACTTT.

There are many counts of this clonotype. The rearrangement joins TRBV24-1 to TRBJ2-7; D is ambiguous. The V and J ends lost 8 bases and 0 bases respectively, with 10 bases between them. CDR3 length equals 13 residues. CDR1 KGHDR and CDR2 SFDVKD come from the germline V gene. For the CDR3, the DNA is TGTGCCACCACCCCCCCAGGCTCCTACGAGCAGTACTTC. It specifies CATTPPGSYEQYF.

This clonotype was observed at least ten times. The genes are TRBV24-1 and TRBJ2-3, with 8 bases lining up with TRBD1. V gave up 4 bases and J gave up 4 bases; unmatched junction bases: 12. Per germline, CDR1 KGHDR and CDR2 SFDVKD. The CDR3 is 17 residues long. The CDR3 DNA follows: TGTGCCACCAGTGACCCCTCTCGGACAGGGCAGGCAGATACGCAGTATTTT. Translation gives CATSDPSRTGQADTQYF.

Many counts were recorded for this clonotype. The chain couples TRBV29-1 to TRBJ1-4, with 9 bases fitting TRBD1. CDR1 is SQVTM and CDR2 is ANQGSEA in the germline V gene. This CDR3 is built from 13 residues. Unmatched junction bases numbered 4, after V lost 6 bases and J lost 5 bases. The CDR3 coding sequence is TGCAGCGTGGCGACAGGGGGGAATGAAAAACTGTTTTTT. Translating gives CSVATGGNEKLFF.

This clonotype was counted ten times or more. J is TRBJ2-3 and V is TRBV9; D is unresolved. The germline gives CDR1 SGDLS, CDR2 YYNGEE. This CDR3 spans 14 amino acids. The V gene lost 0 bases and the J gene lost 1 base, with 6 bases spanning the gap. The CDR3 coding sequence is TGTGCCAGCAGCGTAGATAGGGGCACAGATACGCAGTATTTT. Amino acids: CASSVDRGTDTQYF.

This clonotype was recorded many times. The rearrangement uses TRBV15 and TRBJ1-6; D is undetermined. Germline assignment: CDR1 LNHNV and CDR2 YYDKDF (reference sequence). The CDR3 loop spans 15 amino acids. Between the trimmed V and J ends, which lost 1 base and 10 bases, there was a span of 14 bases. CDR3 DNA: TGTGCCACCAGCAGAGTACGGGGAATGGGCTCACCCCTCCACTTT. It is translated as CATSRVRGMGSPLHF. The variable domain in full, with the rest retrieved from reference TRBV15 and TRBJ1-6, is DAMVIQNPRYQVTQFGKPVTLSCSQTLNHNVMYWYQQKSSQAPKLLFHYYDKDFNNEADTPDNFQSRRPNTSFCFLDIRSPGLGDTAMYLCATSRVRGMGSPLHFGNGTRLTVT.

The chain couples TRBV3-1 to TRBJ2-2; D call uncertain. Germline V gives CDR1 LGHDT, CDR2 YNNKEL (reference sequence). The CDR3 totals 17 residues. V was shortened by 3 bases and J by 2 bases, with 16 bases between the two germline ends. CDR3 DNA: TGTGCCAGCAGCCAGTACACCACGGCAGCAAACACCGGGGAGCTGTTTTTT. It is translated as CASSQYTTAANTGELFF.

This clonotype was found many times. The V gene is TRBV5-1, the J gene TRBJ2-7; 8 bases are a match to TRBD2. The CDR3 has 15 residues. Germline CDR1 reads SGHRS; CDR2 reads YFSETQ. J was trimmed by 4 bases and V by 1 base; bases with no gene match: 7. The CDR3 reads CASSLSSGVFYEQYV. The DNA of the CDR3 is TGCGCCAGCAGCTTGAGTAGCGGGGTTTTTTACGAGCAGTACGTC.

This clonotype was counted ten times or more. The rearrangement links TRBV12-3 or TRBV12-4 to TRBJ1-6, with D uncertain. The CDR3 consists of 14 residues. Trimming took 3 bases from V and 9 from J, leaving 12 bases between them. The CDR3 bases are TGTGCCAGCAGTTTGAACAGTGGTGCTTCACCCCTCCACTTT. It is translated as CASSLNSGASPLHF.

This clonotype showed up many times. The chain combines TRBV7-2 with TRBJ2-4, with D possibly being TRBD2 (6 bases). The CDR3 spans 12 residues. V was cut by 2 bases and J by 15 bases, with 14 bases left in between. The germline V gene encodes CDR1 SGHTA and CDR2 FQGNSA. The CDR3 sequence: CASSLLIGEVYF. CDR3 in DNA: TGTGCCAGCAGCTTACTAATAGGGGAGGTGTACTTC. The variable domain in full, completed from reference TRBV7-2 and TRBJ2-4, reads GAGVSQSPSNKVTEKGKDVELRCDPISGHTALYWYRQSLGQGLEFLIYFQGNSAPDKSGLPSDRFSAERTGGSVSTLTIQRTQQEDSAVYLCASSLLIGEVYFGAGTRLSVL.

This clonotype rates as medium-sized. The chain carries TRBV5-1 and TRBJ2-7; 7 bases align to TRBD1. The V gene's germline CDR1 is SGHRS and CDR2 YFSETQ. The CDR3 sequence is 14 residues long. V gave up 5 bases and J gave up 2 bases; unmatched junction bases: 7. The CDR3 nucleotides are TGCGCCAGCAGTCTAACGACAGGGACCTACGAGCAGTACTTC. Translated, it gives CASSLTTGTYEQYF.

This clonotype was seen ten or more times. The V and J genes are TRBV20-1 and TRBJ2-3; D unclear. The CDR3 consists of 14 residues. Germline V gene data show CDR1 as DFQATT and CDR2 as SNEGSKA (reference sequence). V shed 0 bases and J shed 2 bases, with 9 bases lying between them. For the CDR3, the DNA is TGCAGTGCTAGAGATCCCGGCTCCACAGATACGCAGTATTTT. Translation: CSARDPGSTDTQYF.

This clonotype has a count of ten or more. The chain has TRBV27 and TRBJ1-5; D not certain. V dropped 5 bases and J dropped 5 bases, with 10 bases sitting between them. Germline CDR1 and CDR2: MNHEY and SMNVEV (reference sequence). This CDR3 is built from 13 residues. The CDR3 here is CASSRTPYQPQHF. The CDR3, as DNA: TGTGCCAGCAGTCGGACCCCCTATCAGCCCCAGCATTTT.

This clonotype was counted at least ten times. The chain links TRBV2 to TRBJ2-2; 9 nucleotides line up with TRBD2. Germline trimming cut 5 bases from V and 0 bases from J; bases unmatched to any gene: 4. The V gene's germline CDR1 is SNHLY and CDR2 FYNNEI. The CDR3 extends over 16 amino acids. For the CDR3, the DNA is TGTGCCAGCAGTCCCCTAGCGGGGACGAACACCGGGGAGCTGTTTTTT. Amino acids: CASSPLAGTNTGELFF.

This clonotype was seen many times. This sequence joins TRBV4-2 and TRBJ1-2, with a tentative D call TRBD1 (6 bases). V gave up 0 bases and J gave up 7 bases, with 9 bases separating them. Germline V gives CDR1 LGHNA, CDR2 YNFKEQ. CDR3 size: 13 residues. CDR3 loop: CASSQEQGSGYTF. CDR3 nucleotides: TGTGCCAGCAGCCAAGAACAGGGTTCTGGCTACACCTTC.

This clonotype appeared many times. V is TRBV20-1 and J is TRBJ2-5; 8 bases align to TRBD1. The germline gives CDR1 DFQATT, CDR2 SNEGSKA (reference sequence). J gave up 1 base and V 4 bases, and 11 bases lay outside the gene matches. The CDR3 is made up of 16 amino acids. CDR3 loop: CSATYEGTGVQETQYF. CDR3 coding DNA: TGCAGTGCTACGTACGAGGGGACAGGTGTCCAAGAGACCCAGTACTTC.

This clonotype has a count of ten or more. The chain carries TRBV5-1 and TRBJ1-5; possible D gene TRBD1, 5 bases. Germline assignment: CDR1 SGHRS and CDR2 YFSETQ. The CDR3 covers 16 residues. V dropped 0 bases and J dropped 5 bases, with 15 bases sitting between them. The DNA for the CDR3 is TGCGCCAGCAGCTTGGGGGGCGCAGGGTGGGATCAGCCCCAGCATTTT. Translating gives CASSLGGAGWDQPQHF.

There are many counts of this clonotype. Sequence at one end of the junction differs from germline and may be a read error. The CDR3 DNA reads as TGTGCCAGCACCCAACAGGGGGCCCGTGGCTACACCTTC. Translation: CASTQQGARGYTF. The chain employs TRBV3-1 and TRBJ1-2; TRBD1 aligns across 9 bases. CDR1 and CDR2 (germline): LGHDT, YNNKEL (reference sequence). This CDR3 region has 13 residues.

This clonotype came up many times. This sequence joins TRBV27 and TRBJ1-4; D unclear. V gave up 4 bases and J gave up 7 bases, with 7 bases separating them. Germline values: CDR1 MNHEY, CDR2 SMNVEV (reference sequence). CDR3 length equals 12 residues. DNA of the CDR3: TGTGCCAGCAGTTCGAGGTTTGAAAAACTGTTTTTT. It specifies CASSSRFEKLFF. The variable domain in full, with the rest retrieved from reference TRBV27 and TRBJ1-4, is EAQVTQNPRYLITVTGKKLTVTCSQNMNHEYMSWYRQDPGLGLRQIYYSMNVEVTDKGDVPEGYKVSRKEKRNFPLILESPSPNQTSLYFCASSSRFEKLFFGSGTQLSVL.

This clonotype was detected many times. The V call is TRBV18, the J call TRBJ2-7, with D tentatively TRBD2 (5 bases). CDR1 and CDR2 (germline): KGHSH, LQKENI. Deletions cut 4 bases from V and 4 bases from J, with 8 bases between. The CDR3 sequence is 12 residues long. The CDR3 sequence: CASSRGGYEQYV. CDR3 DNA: TGTGCCAGCTCACGAGGAGGTTACGAGCAGTACGTC.

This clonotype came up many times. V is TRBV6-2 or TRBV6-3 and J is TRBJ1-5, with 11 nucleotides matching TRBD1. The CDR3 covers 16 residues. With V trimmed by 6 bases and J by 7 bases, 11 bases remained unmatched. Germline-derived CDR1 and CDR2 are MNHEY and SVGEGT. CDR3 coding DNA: TGTGCCAGCAGGCGTACCGGGACAGGGGGACAACAGCCCCAGCATTTT. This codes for CASRRTGTGGQQPQHF.

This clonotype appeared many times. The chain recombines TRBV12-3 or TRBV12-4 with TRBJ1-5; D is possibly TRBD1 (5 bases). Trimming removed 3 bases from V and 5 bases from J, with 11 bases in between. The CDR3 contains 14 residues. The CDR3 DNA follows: TGTGCCAGCAGTTTCTCGGGGGGAGATCAGCCCCAGCATTTT. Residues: CASSFSGGDQPQHF.